The 6 T cell receptor beta chains reported below all come from one sample, sequenced in a study of T cell responses to AZD1222 COVID-19 vaccine. The table came from immunoSEQ multiplex PCR; TCRdb's copy has only in-frame clones and leaves some out. The repertoire holds around 110,000 clones, with 80% to 90% as singletons. The sample consisted of peripheral blood, taken on day 0 of AZD1222 vaccination. These receptor sequences come from an adult in good health.

This clone was observed a handful of times. This chain links TRBV29-1 with TRBJ1-2, with D uncertain. CDR3 size: 12 residues. The V gene lost 1 base and the J gene lost 6 bases, with 9 bases spanning the gap. CDR1 is SQVTM and CDR2 is ANQGSEA in the germline V gene. CDR3 DNA sequence: TGCAGCGTTGAAGTATTCGGGGATGGCTACACCTTC. It translates to CSVEVFGDGYTF.

The chain recombines TRBV5-1 with TRBJ2-1, with D unclear. There are 12 residues in the CDR3. Trimming left V 0 bases short and J 8 bases short, with 6 bases between. Germline CDR1 and CDR2: SGHRS and YFSETQ. In DNA form, the CDR3 reads TGCGCCAGCAGCTTGGGGTATTATGAGCAGTTCTTC. Its translation is CASSLGYYEQFF.

The chain is built from TRBV24-1 and TRBJ1-1; D is possibly TRBD1 (5 bases). Trimming took 3 bases from V and 0 from J, leaving 7 bases between them. This CDR3 is 14 amino acids long. Germline assignment: CDR1 KGHDR and CDR2 SFDVKD. CDR3 sequence: CATSDGGMNTEAFF. CDR3 in DNA: TGTGCCACCAGTGATGGGGGGATGAACACTGAAGCTTTCTTT.

This clone was seen a single time. The rearrangement joins TRBV28 to TRBJ2-3; TRBD1 agrees at 9 bases. The CDR3 contains 16 residues. V shed 7 bases, J shed 2 bases, and the junction held 10 bases outside the gene matches. The germline CDR1 and CDR2 sequences are MDHEN and SYDVKM. CDR3 sequence reads: CASNQPGTGYTDTQYF. Written as DNA, the CDR3 is TGTGCCAGCAATCAACCCGGGACAGGGTACACAGATACGCAGTATTTT.

The chain recombines TRBV6-8 with TRBJ1-5; 9 positions agree with TRBD1. CDR3 length: 17 amino acids. Per germline, CDR1 MNHGY and CDR2 SAAAGT. The ends lost 2 bases at V and 0 bases at J; junction bases unmatched: 5. This CDR3 reads CASSYPPTGGSNQPQHF. CDR3 sequence (DNA): TGTGCCAGCAGTTACCCGCCGACAGGGGGTAGCAATCAGCCCCAGCATTTT.

This sequence joins TRBV7-9 and TRBJ1-6; D not resolved. V was shortened by 5 bases and J by 7 bases, with 6 bases between the two germline ends. This CDR3 region has 12 residues. CDR1 SEHNR and CDR2 FQNEAQ come from the germline V gene (reference sequence). For the CDR3, the DNA is TGTGCCAGCAGCCCACAAAATTCACCCCTCCACTTT. Translated: CASSPQNSPLHF. The full variable domain, rest sourced from reference TRBV7-9 and TRBJ1-6, is DTGVSQNPRHKITKRGQNVTFRCDPISEHNRLYWYRQTLGQGPEFLTYFQNEAQLEKSRLLSDRFSAERPKGSFSTLEIQRTEQGDSAMYLCASSPQNSPLHFGNGTRLTVT.